This TCR beta chain was captured by sequencing in a study of regulatory T cells in long-lasting Graves disease. As for the study in general: The definition of persistent Graves' disease was over 5 years of antithyroid drugs with positive TSH receptor antibodies.

The authors built TCR beta libraries using iRepertoire HTBI primers and Arm-PCR of CDR3 regions. MiXCR, applied by TCRdb to the multiplex PCR reads, yields one record per CDR3 protein. Counted here are more than 300,000 distinct CDR3 sequences, around 19% occurring once; the ten biggest clones make up less than 30%. Noted time point: persistent/refractory GD, antithyroid drugs over 5 years with positive TRAb. From PBMCs, RNA was extracted and then used to make the TCR library. The material was peripheral blood mononuclear cells (PBMCs), obtained when the disease was refractory, from a patient treated with antithyroid drugs. The receptor was derived from a female donor with Graves disease.

The CDR3 DNA follows: TGTGCCTGCACCCTTCGGCGGCTAGCGGGATACAATGAGCAGTTCTTC. It translates to CACTLRRLAGYNEQFF. V and J are TRBV6-1 and TRBJ2-5, with 9 bases aligning to TRBD2. The closer fit of TRBJ2-1 to the DNA end suggests the J call may be wrong. The CDR3 length is 16 residues. The V gene's germline CDR1 is MNHNS and CDR2 SASEGT.